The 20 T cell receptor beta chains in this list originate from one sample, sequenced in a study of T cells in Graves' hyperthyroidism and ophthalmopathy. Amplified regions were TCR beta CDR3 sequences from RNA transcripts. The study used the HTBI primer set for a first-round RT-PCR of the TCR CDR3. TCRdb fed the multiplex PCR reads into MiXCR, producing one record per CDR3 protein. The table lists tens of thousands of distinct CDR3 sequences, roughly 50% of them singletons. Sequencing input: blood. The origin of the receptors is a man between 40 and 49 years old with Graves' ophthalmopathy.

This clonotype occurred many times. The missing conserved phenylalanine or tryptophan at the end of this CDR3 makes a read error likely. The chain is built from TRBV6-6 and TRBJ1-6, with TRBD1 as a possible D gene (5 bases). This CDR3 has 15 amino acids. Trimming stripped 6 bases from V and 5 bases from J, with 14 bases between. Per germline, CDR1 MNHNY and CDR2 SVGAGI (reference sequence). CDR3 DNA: TGTGCCAGCAGCCGAGGGACCGAGAATAATTCACCCCTCCACCTT. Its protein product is CASSRGTENNSPLHL.

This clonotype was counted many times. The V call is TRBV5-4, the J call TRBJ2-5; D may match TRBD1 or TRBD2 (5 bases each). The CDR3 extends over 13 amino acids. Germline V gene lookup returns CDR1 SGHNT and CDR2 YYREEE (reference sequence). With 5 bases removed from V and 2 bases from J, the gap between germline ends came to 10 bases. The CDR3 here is CASSGTGQETQYF. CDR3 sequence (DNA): TGTGCCAGCAGTGGGACGGGACAAGAGACCCAGTACTTC.

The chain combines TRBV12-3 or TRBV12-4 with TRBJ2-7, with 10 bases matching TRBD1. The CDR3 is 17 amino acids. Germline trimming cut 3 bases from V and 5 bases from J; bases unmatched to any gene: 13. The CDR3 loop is CASSFGTGDPMRNEQYF. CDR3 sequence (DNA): TGTGCCAGCAGTTTCGGGACAGGGGACCCTATGAGGAACGAGCAGTACTTC.

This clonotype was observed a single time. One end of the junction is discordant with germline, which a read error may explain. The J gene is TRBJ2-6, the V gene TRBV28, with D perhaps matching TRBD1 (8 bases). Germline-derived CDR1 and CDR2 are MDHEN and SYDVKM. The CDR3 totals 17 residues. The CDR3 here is CASSLPQDRGGANVLAF. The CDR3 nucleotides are TGTGCCAGCAGTTTACCGCAAGACAGGGGAGGGGCCAACGTCCTGGCTTTC.

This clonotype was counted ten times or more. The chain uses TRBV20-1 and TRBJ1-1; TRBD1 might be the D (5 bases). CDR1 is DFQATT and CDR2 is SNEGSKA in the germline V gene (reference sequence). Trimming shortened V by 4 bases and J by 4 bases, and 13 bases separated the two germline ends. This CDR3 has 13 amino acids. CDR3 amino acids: CSATPGGGTEAFF. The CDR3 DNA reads TGCAGTGCTACCCCCGGGGGAGGCACTGAAGCTTTCTTT.

In DNA form, the CDR3 reads TGTGCTAGTGGGACAGGCCCCACAGATCCACGAACAACTGAAGCTTTCTTT. It translates to CASGTGPTDPRTTEAFF. The chain carries TRBV12-5 and TRBJ1-1; a weak D match, TRBD1 (6 bases). CDR1 LGHNT and CDR2 FRNRAP come from the germline V gene. Trimming removed 6 bases at V and 5 bases at J, with 25 bases between. This CDR3 has 17 amino acids.

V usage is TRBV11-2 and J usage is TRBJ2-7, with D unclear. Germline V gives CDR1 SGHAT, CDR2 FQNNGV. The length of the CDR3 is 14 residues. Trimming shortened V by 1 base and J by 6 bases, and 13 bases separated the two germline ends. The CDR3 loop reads CASSLVGYSGEQYF. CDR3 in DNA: TGTGCCAGCAGCTTAGTAGGCTACTCGGGCGAGCAGTACTTC.

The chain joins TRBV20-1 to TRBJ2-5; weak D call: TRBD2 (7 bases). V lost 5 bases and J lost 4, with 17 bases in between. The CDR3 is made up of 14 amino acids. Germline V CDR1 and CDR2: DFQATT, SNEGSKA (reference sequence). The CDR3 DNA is TGCAGTGCTGGAGCTTACAGGGAGGGAGAGACCCAGTACTTC. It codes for CSAGAYREGETQYF.

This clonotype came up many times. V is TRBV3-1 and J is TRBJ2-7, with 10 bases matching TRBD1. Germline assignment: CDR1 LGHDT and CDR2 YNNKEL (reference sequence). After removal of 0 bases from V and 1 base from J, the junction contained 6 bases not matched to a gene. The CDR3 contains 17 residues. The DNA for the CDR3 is TGTGCCAGCAGCCAAGATATCCGGACAGGGGGGTCCTACGAGCAGTACTTC. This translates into CASSQDIRTGGSYEQYF.

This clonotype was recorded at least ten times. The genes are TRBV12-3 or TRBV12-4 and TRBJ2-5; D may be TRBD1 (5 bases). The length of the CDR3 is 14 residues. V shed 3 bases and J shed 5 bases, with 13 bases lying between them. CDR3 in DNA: TGTGCCAGCAGTTTGAGTCAGGGCTCGGAGACCCAGTACTTC. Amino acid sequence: CASSLSQGSETQYF.

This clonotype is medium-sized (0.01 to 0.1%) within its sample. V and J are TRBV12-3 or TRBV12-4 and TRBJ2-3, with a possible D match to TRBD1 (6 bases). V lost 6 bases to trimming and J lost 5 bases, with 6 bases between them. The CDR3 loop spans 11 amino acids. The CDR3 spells CASSRGDTQYF. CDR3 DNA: TGTGCCAGCAGCAGGGGAGATACGCAGTATTTT.

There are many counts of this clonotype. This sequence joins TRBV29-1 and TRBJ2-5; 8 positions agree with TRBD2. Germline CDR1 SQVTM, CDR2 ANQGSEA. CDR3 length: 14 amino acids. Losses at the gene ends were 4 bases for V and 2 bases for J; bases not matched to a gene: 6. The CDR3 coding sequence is TGCAGCGTTGCGGGACTAGTGCCTCAAGAGACCCAGTACTTC. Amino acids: CSVAGLVPQETQYF. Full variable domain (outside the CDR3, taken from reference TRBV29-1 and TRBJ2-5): SAVISQKPSRDICQRGTSLTIQCQVDSQVTMMFWYRQQPGQSLTLIATANQGSEATYESGFVIDKFPISRPNLTFSTLTVSNMSPEDSSIYLCSVAGLVPQETQYFGPGTRLLVL.

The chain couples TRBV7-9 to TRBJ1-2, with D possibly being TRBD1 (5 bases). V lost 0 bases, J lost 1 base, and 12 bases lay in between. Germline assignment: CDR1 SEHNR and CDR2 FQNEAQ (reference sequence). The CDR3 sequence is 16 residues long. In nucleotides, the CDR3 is TGTGCCAGCAGCTTAGCGCGGGACCCTGTTAACTATGGCTACACCTTC. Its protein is CASSLARDPVNYGYTF. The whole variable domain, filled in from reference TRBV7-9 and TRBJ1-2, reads DTGVSQNPRHKITKRGQNVTFRCDPISEHNRLYWYRQTLGQGPEFLTYFQNEAQLEKSRLLSDRFSAERPKGSFSTLEIQRTEQGDSAMYLCASSLARDPVNYGYTFGSGTRLTVV.

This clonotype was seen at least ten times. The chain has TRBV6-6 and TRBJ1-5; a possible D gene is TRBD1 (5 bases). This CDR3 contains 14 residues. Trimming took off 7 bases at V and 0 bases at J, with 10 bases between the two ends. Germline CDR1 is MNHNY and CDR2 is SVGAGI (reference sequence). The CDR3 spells CASTGYYSNQPQHF. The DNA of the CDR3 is TGTGCCAGCACAGGGTACTATAGCAATCAGCCCCAGCATTTT.

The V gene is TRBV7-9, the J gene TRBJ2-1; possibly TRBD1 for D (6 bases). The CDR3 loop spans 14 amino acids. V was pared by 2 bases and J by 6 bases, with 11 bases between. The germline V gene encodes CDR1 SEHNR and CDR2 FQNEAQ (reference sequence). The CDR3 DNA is TGTGCCAGCAGCTTATCAGGGGTTAGCAATGAGCAGTTCTTC. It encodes CASSLSGVSNEQFF.

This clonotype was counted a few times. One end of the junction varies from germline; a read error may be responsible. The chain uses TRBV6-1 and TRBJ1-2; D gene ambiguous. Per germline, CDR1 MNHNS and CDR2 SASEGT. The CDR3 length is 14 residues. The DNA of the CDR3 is TGTGCCGGCAGTGAGGCGGGGATCCAAACTGGCTACACCTTC. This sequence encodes CAGSEAGIQTGYTF.

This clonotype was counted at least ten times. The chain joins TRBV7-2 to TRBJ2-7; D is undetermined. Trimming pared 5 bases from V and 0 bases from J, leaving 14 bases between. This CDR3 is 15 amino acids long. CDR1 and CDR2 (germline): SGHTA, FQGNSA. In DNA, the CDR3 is TGTGCCAGCAGCCCGCGAAGGGCCCGCTCCTACGAGCAGTACTTC. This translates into CASSPRRARSYEQYF. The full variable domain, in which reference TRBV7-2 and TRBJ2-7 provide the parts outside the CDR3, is GAGVSQSPSNKVTEKGKDVELRCDPISGHTALYWYRQSLGQGLEFLIYFQGNSAPDKSGLPSDRFSAERTGGSVSTLTIQRTQQEDSAVYLCASSPRRARSYEQYFGPGTRLTVT.

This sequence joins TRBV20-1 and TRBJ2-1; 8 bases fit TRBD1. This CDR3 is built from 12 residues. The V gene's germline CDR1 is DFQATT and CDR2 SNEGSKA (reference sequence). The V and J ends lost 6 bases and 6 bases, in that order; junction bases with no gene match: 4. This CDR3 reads CSAQGAGNEQFF. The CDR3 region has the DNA TGCAGTGCGCAGGGGGCAGGCAATGAGCAGTTCTTC.

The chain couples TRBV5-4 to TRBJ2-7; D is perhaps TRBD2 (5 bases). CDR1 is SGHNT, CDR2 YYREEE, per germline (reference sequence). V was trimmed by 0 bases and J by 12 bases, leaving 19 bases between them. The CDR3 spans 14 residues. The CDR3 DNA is TGTGCCAGCAGCTTGGCTAGCTCGGAGGACTCACCGTACTTC. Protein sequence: CASSLASSEDSPYF.

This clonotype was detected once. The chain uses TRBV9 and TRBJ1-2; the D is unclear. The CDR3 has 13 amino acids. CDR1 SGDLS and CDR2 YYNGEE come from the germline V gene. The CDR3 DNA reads TGTGCTAGGTCGCAGCTAGGGTCCTATGGCTACACCTTC. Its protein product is CARSQLGSYGYTF. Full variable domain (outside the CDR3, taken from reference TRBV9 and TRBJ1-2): DSGVTQTPKHLITATGQRVTLRCSPRSGDLSVYWYQQSLDQGLQFLIQYYNGEERAKGNILERFSAQQFPDLHSELNLSSLELGDSALYFCARSQLGSYGYTFGSGTRLTVV.